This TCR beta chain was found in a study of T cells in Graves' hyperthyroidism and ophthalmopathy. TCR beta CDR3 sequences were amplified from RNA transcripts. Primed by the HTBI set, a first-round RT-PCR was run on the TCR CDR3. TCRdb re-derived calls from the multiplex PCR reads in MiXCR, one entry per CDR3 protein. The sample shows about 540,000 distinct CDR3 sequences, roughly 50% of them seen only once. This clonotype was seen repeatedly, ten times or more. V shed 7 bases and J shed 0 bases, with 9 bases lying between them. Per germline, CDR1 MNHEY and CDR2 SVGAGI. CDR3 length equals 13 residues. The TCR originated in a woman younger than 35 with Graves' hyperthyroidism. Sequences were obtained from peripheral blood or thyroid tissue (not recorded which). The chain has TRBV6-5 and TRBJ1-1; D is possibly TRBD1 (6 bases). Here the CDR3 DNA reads TGTGCCAGCAAAACAGGGCTGAACACTGAAGCTTTCTTT. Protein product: CASKTGLNTEAFF.